The present entry profiles one T cell receptor (beta chain) with its context. Its antigen is still unknown. The data derive from a study of cytomegalovirus exposure and HLA in healthy donors. PCR was performed using 60 Vbeta and 13 Jbeta primers. TCRdb's table, derived via immunoSEQ multiplex PCR, lists solely in-frame clones and lacks some. Of 150,000 to 200,000 clones in the sample, about 68% were seen once. The CDR3 runs 13 residues. CDR1 is MNHNS and CDR2 is SASEGT in the germline V gene. V dropped 6 bases and J dropped 5; count of bases not matched to a gene: 4. Study outcomes and limitations: Some V segments, TRBV6-2 and TRBV6-3 among them, were indistinguishable and were therefore excluded. Roughly uniform sequencing depth across donors was assumed, possibly incorrectly. Researchers counted around 150 TCR beta chains as cytomegalovirus-associated.

The chain carries TRBV6-1 and TRBJ1-5, with 7 bases aligning to TRBD1. This TCR was sampled from a female donor in good health and CMV-seronegative. Sequenced: PBMCs. In DNA form, the CDR3 reads TGTGCCAGCAGCCCTACAGGGGATCAGCCCCAGCATTTT. Protein product: CASSPTGDQPQHF.